Following are 13 T cell receptor beta chains from one sample sequenced in a study of blood T cell repertoires in COVID-19. The method was immunoSEQ multiplex PCR; TCRdb's version includes in-frame clones alone and lacks a portion of them. This repertoire shows roughly 100,000 clones, roughly 89% found once; its top ten account for 5% to 6.5%. Sequenced material: peripheral blood. These receptor sequences come from a human donor in a cohort sampled during active COVID-19.

The chain employs TRBV15 and TRBJ1-5; weak D call: TRBD1 (6 bases). The CDR3 has 13 amino acids. Germline CDR1 LNHNV, CDR2 YYDKDF (reference sequence). Trimming took 4 bases from V and 5 from J, leaving 9 bases between them. CDR3 protein: CATSTQGYQPQHF. The CDR3 DNA follows: TGTGCCACCAGCACACAGGGTTATCAGCCCCAGCATTTT.

The rearrangement joins TRBV6-6 to TRBJ1-1; a weak D match, TRBD1 (6 bases). V dropped 5 bases and J dropped 8 bases, with 12 bases sitting between them. The germline V gene has CDR1 MNHNY and CDR2 SVGAGI (reference sequence). The CDR3 is made up of 12 amino acids. CDR3 protein: CASSPQGREAFF. The CDR3 DNA follows: TGTGCCAGCAGTCCACAGGGTAGAGAAGCTTTCTTT.

V and J are TRBV5-6 and TRBJ2-3; 12 bases are shared with TRBD2. Trimming took 4 bases from V and 0 from J; bases not matched to a gene: 9. The germline CDR1 and CDR2 sequences are SGHDT and YYEEEE. The CDR3 is made up of 18 amino acids. CDR3 DNA sequence: TGTGCCAGCAGCCGGAGGACTAGCGGGGCGTCTAGCACAGATACGCAGTATTTT. This sequence encodes CASSRRTSGASSTDTQYF.

The rearrangement uses TRBV28 and TRBJ2-7; tentative D call: TRBD2 (5 bases). The ends were cut back, 5 bases at V and 3 bases at J, with 17 bases in the middle. Germline assignment: CDR1 MDHEN and CDR2 SYDVKM. The CDR3 has 15 amino acids. The chain's CDR3 is CASSPAGRRNYEQYF. DNA of the CDR3: TGTGCCAGCAGTCCCGCGGGCAGGAGAAACTACGAGCAGTACTTC.

In nucleotides, the CDR3 is TGTGCCAGCACCTTCCGGGAGGGAAACACTGAAGCTTTCTTT. Translation gives CASTFREGNTEAFF. The chain carries TRBV5-4 and TRBJ1-1; unclear D gene. Trimming stripped 6 bases from V and 2 bases from J, with 14 bases between. The CDR3 runs 14 residues. Germline V gives CDR1 SGHNT, CDR2 YYREEE (reference sequence).

Note on this clone: The junction departs from germline at one end; a sequencing error may be responsible. This chain links TRBV6-1 with TRBJ1-2; D perhaps matches TRBD1 (6 bases). Germline CDR1 reads MNHNS; CDR2 reads SASEGT. The CDR3 is 19 residues long. This CDR3 is CASSEAPTGKLEVRYDYTF. The CDR3 DNA sequence: TGTGCCAGCAGTGAAGCGCCGACAGGCAAACTCGAGGTACGCTATGACTACACCTTC.

CDR3 nucleotide sequence: TGTGCCATCGCACAGGGCCAAAATGAAAAACTGTTTTTT. It is translated as CAIAQGQNEKLFF. V is TRBV10-3 and J is TRBJ1-4; perhaps TRBD1 as D (6 bases). This CDR3 contains 13 residues. V was shortened by 8 bases and J by 5 bases, with 12 bases between the two germline ends. In germline, CDR1 is ENHRY, CDR2 SYGVKD.

The chain joins TRBV9 to TRBJ2-5, with D uncertain. V was pared by 2 bases and J by 5 bases, with 13 bases between. The CDR3 has 14 residues. CDR1 SGDLS and CDR2 YYNGEE come from the germline V gene. The CDR3 DNA reads TGTGCCAGCAGCGTGACTCCGGAAACCGAGACCCAGTACTTC. Protein product: CASSVTPETETQYF.

The rearrangement joins TRBV7-9 to TRBJ2-3; 8 nucleotides agree with TRBD2. The CDR3 covers 13 residues. Germline V gives CDR1 SEHNR, CDR2 FQNEAQ (reference sequence). The V gene end was trimmed by 2 bases and the J gene end by 7 bases; junction bases not matched to a gene: 2. The CDR3 sequence: CASSLPGGNTQYF. CDR3 bases: TGTGCCAGCAGCTTACCGGGGGGGAATACGCAGTATTTT.

V and J are TRBV7-2 and TRBJ1-2; D gene uncertain. CDR1 and CDR2 from the germline V gene are SGHTA and FQGNSA. With 5 bases removed from V and 4 bases from J, the gap between germline ends came to 11 bases. The CDR3 sequence is 13 residues long. CDR3 coding DNA: TGTGCCAGCAGCCCGGCGGGTACCTATGGCTACACCTTC. Translation: CASSPAGTYGYTF. Filled out from reference TRBV7-2 and TRBJ1-2, the complete variable domain reads GAGVSQSPSNKVTEKGKDVELRCDPISGHTALYWYRQSLGQGLEFLIYFQGNSAPDKSGLPSDRFSAERTGGSVSTLTIQRTQQEDSAVYLCASSPAGTYGYTFGSGTRLTVV.

CDR3 residues: CSVGTSGRDNEQFF. The CDR3 DNA sequence: TGCAGCGTGGGGACTAGCGGGAGGGACAATGAGCAGTTCTTC. J is TRBJ2-1 and V is TRBV29-1, with 16 positions matching TRBD2. Trimming at V came to 6 bases and at J to 5 bases, leaving 1 base not matched to a gene. Germline V gives CDR1 SQVTM, CDR2 ANQGSEA. CDR3 length: 14 amino acids.

The chain uses TRBV6-2 or TRBV6-3 and TRBJ2-4; D perhaps matches TRBD1 (5 bases). CDR1 is MNHEY and CDR2 is SVGEGT in the germline V gene. The CDR3 spans 15 residues. The V gene lost 5 bases and the J gene lost 1 base, with 12 bases spanning the gap. The CDR3 DNA is TGTGCCAGCAGTCCCCTGACAGTTGCCAAAAACATTCAGTACTTC. It translates to CASSPLTVAKNIQYF.

A single count supports this clone. The gene calls are TRBV5-1 and TRBJ1-6; tentative D call: TRBD1 (6 bases). The CDR3 consists of 14 residues. V dropped 0 bases and J dropped 7 bases, with 8 bases sitting between them. Germline V lookup: CDR1 SGHRS, CDR2 YFSETQ. The CDR3, as DNA: TGCGCCAGCAGCTTGGGACAGGAAAATTCACCCCTCCACTTT. Translated, it gives CASSLGQENSPLHF.